A single T cell receptor beta chain is shown here with its context. The sample originates from a study of blood T cell repertoires in COVID-19. Germline loops: CDR1 SNHLY, CDR2 FYNNEI. This CDR3 spans 13 amino acids. V lost 8 bases and J 3 bases, leaving 13 bases between the germline ends. Some clones are missing from TCRdb's copy, which holds only in-frame ones; the method was immunoSEQ multiplex PCR. The table records some 200,000 clones, roughly 79% of them present only once. Material for sequencing was peripheral blood. This TCR came from a woman older than 75 with COVID-19, enrolled during active disease. This chain uses TRBV2 with TRBJ1-1; D is perhaps TRBD1 (6 bases). CDR3 coding DNA: TGTGCCAGCGGGGAGAGGGGGTACACTGAAGCTTTCTTT. Translating gives CASGERGYTEAFF. Drawing the rest from reference TRBV2 and TRBJ1-1, the complete variable domain is EPEVTQTPSHQVTQMGQEVILRCVPISNHLYFYWYRQILGQKVEFLVSFYNNEISEKSEIFDDQFSVERPDGSNFTLKIRSTKLEDSAMYFCASGERGYTEAFFGQGTRLTVV.